This T cell receptor (beta chain) is drawn from a study of neurological immune-mediated disorders. Synthesis of cDNA used 5'RACE (with 10-nucleotide random UMIs). TCRdb called the 5' RACE reads again in MiXCR, with one record for every CDR3 protein. The sample holds fewer than 30,000 distinct CDR3 sequences, around 14% seen once. The germline CDR1 and CDR2 sequences are LGHDT and YNNKEL (reference sequence). This CDR3 has 14 amino acids. V shed 3 bases and J 8 bases; nucleotides not matched to a gene: 5. This clonotype was seen ten or more times. Its antigen is still unknown. Study-wide results and limits: Multiple sclerosis patients had less TCR clonal expansion than even healthy controls, unlike HTLV-1-associated myelopathy.

Stated time point: technical triplicate 1. The chain recombines TRBV3-1 with TRBJ2-1; the match to TRBD2 covers 9 bases. The TCR sequence derives from a female donor with HTLV-1-associated myelopathy (HAM/TSP). The sequenced sample was CD4+ T cells from blood. The CDR3: CASSQRGGADEQFF. CDR3 in DNA: TGTGCCAGCAGCCAGCGGGGGGGCGCAGATGAGCAGTTCTTC.